The text below deals with one TCR beta chain. This clone was counted a few times. This receptor's antigen is unknown. Per-base qualities were not stored, and no clone one base away is much larger. All of the isolated RNA was reverse transcribed with the High Capacity cDNA Reverse Transcription Kit, so expressed TCRB transcripts were sequenced. Naive, central memory and regulatory T cell samples underwent deep immunoSEQ sequencing, averaging about 3.5 million total reads per sample. After sorted cells were lysed in RLT buffer, RNA was extracted with DNase-treated RNeasy Micro or Mini kits, with the choice depending on cell number. To prevent cross-contamination, each cell subset was processed individually, whereas patient and healthy donor samples were processed jointly. TCRB sequences were amplified from cDNA with the immunoSEQ multiplex PCR, producing 87-bp fragments spanning the CDR3 region. Sequencing of the amplicons was done on the Illumina HiSeq platform. From the authors' description of their analysis: Synthetic template baselines were used to correct PCR bias computationally, reads within Hamming distance 2 were collapsed, and singletons that could not be merged were discarded. Reads were aligned to IMGT to assign V, D and J genes, CDR3 length, and insertions or deletions at six rearrangement sites. Within each subset, clonotype counts were normalized to the number of sorted cells before true diversity and Gini coefficients were calculated with the tcR R package. Repertoire sharing was quantified using the overlap coefficient calculated on TCRB nucleotide sequences. Out-of-frame TCRB sequences from naive cells were analyzed as a proxy for the pre-selection repertoire. The source is immuneACCESS, and TCRdb retained only in-frame sequences with V and J called. Part of the clones is not carried over; for the studies checked, unresolved V genes explain less than half of this, and the remainder is unexplained. That table furnishes V, J and clone size, whereas the DNA furnished D and trimming. This sample holds more than 300,000 clones; roughly 12% were observed only once. 0.0085% to 0.012% of the sample rests with the top ten.

The CDR3, from cysteine to phenylalanine, totals 14 residues. The DNA shown is the 42-base CDR3, in frame from base 1. Sequences SEHNR (CDR1) and FQNEAQ (CDR2) are obtained from the germline V gene (reference sequence). V and J are trimmed by 4 bases and 7 bases, and the gene matches miss 9 bases of the junction. The data derive from a study of beta chain features in type 1 diabetes (dated by TCRdb to the late 2010s). Background on the whole study: Mean age, gender distribution, total cell number and subset yield did not differ between patients and healthy donors. A total of 85 million to 140 million sorted cells were examined across all samples, and a strong correlation was observed between cell number per subset and RNA yield. In the study, recently diagnosed type 1 diabetes patients and matched healthy donors were compared on the TCRB repertoires of their sorted circulating CD4+ T cell subsets. Naive and central memory subsets were obtained from all 28 donors, but regulatory and stem cell-like memory subsets were isolated from only 8 patients and roughly 8 healthy donors.

General findings and caveats noted by the study authors: Naive, central memory and regulatory TCRB repertoires appeared to be more alike among patients than among healthy donors. A moderate but significant shortening of TCRB CDR3 length was observed in type 1 diabetes patients in all four CD4+ subsets. HLA sub-analyses involved small numbers of individuals, so any influence of HLA type on TCRB rearrangement remained unresolved. At VDJ recombination sites, patients with type 1 diabetes made fewer insertions and deleted more nucleotides, a pattern implying thymic rearrangement abnormalities. Shorter templates might have been favored by PCR, but patient and control samples were amplified and corrected together, so both groups would have been affected equally by any skew. Because cDNA was sequenced instead of genomic DNA, activated cells with high expression could be over-represented, although the groups did not differ in activation or CD3 levels.

Each donor gave one peripheral blood draw, roughly 120 mL on average, collected into heparinised tubes. Using a panel that included CD45RO, CCR7, CD25, CD127, CD95 and CD27, naive, central memory, regulatory and stem cell-like memory CD4+ T cells were sorted on a BD FACSAria II. All sorted populations exceeded 95% purity. PBMCs were isolated right away by Lymphoprep density gradient centrifugation and were stained directly, without culture. Samples were stained and sorted in pairs, with one healthy donor and one patient per experiment, so that batch effects were minimized. What was sequenced was naive CD4+ T cells from blood. In light of the paper, this sample's cell subset or site label describes: true naive CD4+ T cells. The chain is assembled from TRBV7-9 and TRBJ1-2; TRBD1 fits 7 bases in the junction. This TCR derives from a woman aged 18-29 years with type 1 diabetes. The CDR3 loop reads CASSSSGTVAGYTF. The bases read TGTGCCAGCAGCTCATCCGGGACAGTTGCTGGCTACACCTTC.